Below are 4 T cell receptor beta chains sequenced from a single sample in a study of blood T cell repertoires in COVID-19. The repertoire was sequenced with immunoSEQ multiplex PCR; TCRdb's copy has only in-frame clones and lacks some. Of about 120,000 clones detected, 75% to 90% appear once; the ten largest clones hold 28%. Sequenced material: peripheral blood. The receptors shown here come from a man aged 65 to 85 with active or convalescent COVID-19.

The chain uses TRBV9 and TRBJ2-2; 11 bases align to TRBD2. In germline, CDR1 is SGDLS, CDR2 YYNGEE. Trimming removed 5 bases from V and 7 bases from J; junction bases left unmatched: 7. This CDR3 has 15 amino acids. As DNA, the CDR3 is TGTGCCAGCAGTCTATTCGGGACTAGCGGCGGGGAGCTGTTTTTT. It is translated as CASSLFGTSGGELFF.

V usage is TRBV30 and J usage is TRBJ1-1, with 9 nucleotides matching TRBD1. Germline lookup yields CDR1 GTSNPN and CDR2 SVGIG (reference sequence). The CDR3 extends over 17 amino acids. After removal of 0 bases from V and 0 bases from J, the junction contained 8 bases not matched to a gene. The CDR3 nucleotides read TGTGCCTGGAGTGTACAGGACAGGGGCTGGCTGAACACTGAAGCTTTCTTT. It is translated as CAWSVQDRGWLNTEAFF.

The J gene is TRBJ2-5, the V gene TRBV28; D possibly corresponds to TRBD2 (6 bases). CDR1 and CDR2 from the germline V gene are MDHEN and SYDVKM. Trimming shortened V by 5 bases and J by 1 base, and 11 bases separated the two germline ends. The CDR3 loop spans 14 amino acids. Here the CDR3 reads CASSPRDFQETQYF. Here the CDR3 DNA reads TGTGCCAGCAGTCCCAGGGACTTCCAAGAGACCCAGTACTTC.

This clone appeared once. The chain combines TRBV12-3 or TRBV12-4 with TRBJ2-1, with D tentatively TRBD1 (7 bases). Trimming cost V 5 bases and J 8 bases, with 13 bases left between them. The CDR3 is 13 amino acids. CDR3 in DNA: TGTGCCAGCAGTGCGGGACAGTTCGATGAGCAGTTCTTC. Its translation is CASSAGQFDEQFF.